The 10 T cell receptor beta chains in this list originate from one sample, sequenced in a study of T cell changes during pregnancy in multiple sclerosis. Some clones are missing from TCRdb's copy, which holds only in-frame ones; the method was immunoSEQ multiplex PCR. Of about 51,000 clones in the sample, 94% were seen once. The material sequenced was CD4+ T cells from peripheral blood mononuclear cells, taken in the second trimester of pregnancy. The receptor source for this set is a female donor with multiple sclerosis, enrolled in a pregnancy study.

The chain links TRBV11-2 to TRBJ1-2; possible D gene TRBD1, 6 bases. The CDR3 is 13 amino acids. Germline loops: CDR1 SGHAT, CDR2 FQNNGV. Between the trimmed V and J ends, which lost 7 bases and 8 bases, there was a span of 17 bases. CDR3 sequence (DNA): TGTGCCAGCACTCTTGTAAGGGGGGGAGGCTACACCTTC. Its protein product is CASTLVRGGGYTF.

V is TRBV18 and J is TRBJ2-3; no clear D. Trimming removed 6 bases from V and 11 bases from J, with 15 bases in between. Germline values: CDR1 KGHSH, CDR2 LQKENI. The CDR3 covers 12 residues. The CDR3 region is CASSPLAAEQYF. DNA of the CDR3: TGTGCCAGCTCCCCGTTGGCCGCCGAGCAGTATTTT.

This rearrangement joins TRBV4-3 to TRBJ1-2; D ambiguous. Trimming cost V 1 base and J 7 bases, with 19 bases left between them. The V gene's germline CDR1 is LGHNA and CDR2 YSLEER. The CDR3 runs 16 residues. CDR3 region: CASSQGRSMVSGGYTF. The CDR3 DNA reads TGCGCCAGCAGCCAAGGCCGGTCTATGGTTTCGGGTGGCTACACCTTC.

The gene calls are TRBV19 and TRBJ2-2, with 10 positions matching TRBD1. The CDR3 is made up of 17 amino acids. Germline V gene sequence: CDR1 LNHDA, CDR2 SQIVND (reference sequence). J lost 6 bases, V lost 4 bases, and 11 bases had no gene match. The CDR3 region has the DNA TGTGCCAGTAGTACCCCACCGGGACAGGGGTTTGCCGGGGAGCTGTTTTTT. This encodes CASSTPPGQGFAGELFF.

This clone was picked up one time. The chain carries TRBV5-5 and TRBJ1-6; D is ambiguous. Per the germline V gene, CDR1 is SGHKS and CDR2 is YYEKEE (reference sequence). Trimming removed 5 bases at V and 7 bases at J, with 4 bases between. The CDR3 is 11 amino acids. The CDR3 is CASSLNSPLHF. The DNA of the CDR3 is TGTGCCAGCAGTTTAAATTCACCCCTCCACTTT.

The V call is TRBV7-8, the J call TRBJ1-2; D is possibly TRBD1 (6 bases). The V and J ends lost 8 bases and 2 bases respectively, with 21 bases between them. This CDR3 has 16 residues. Germline lookup yields CDR1 SGHVS and CDR2 FQNEAQ. The CDR3 here is CASGERGGNRNYGYTF. The CDR3 bases are TGTGCCAGCGGTGAGAGGGGGGGGAATCGGAACTATGGCTACACCTTC.

V is TRBV15 and J is TRBJ2-7, with TRBD2 matching 7 bases. V gave up 4 bases and J gave up 2 bases; unmatched junction bases: 5. The CDR3 totals 14 residues. The germline V gene has CDR1 LNHNV and CDR2 YYDKDF (reference sequence). The CDR3 DNA follows: TGTGCCACCAGCAAATCAGGGAGGGCCTACGAGCAGTACTTC. This codes for CATSKSGRAYEQYF.

The chain uses TRBV7-9 and TRBJ2-5; 8 bases are shared with TRBD2. The CDR3 contains 17 residues. Germline assignment: CDR1 SEHNR and CDR2 FQNEAQ (reference sequence). The ends lost 5 bases at V and 5 bases at J; junction bases unmatched: 16. The DNA for the CDR3 is TGTGCCAGCAGCCCCTTTCCATCGGGGGGGGCTAGGGAGACCCAGTACTTC. This encodes CASSPFPSGGARETQYF.

The DNA of the CDR3 is TGTGCCAGCAGCTTTCTAGCCCGCACAGATACGCAGTATTTT. Translating gives CASSFLARTDTQYF. V gene TRBV5-5 combines with J gene TRBJ2-3; D is perhaps TRBD2 (5 bases). Germline V gene lookup returns CDR1 SGHKS and CDR2 YYEKEE (reference sequence). The CDR3 spans 14 residues. V lost 2 bases and J 1 base, leaving 8 bases between the germline ends.

This clone came up once. The chain carries TRBV5-6 and TRBJ1-2, with a tentative D call TRBD1 (5 bases). Germline V gene lookup returns CDR1 SGHDT and CDR2 YYEEEE. V lost 4 bases to trimming and J lost 5 bases, with 18 bases between them. The CDR3 runs to 15 residues. This chain's CDR3 is CASSLAGRGLYGYTF. DNA for the CDR3: TGTGCCAGCAGCCTTGCCGGGCGGGGACTATATGGCTACACCTTC.